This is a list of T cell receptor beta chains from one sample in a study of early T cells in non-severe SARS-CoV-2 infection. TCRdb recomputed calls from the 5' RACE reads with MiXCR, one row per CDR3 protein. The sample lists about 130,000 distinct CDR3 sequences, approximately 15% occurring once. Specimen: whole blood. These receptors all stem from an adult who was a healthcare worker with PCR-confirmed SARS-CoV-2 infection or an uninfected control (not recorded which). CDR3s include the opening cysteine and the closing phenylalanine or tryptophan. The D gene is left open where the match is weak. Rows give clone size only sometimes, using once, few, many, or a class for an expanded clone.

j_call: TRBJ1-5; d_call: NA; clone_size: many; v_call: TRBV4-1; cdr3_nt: TGCGCCAGCAGCCAAGATTCGCACGTTAATCAGCCCCAGCATTTT; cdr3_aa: CASSQDSHVNQPQHF
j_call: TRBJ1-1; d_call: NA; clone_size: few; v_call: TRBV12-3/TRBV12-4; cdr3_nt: TGTGCCAGCAGCCTTGAAGCTTTCTTT; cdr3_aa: CASSLEAFF
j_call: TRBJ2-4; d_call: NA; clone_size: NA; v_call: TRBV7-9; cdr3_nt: TGTGCCAGCAGCTTTCAGGGCGAAAACATTCAGTACTTC; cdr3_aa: CASSFQGENIQYF
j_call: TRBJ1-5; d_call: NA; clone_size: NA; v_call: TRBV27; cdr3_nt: TGTGCCAGCAGTTCCATGTCCATGAACAGGGCCTATCAGCCCCAGCATTTT; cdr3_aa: CASSSMSMNRAYQPQHF
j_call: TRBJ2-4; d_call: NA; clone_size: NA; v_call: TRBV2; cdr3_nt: TGTGCCAGCAGGCCGACAGTTAACATTCAGTACTTC; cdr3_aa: CASRPTVNIQYF
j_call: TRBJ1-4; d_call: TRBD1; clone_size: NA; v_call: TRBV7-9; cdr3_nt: TGTGCCAGCAGCTTAGGCGACAGGGACCTCGAAAAACTGTTTTTT; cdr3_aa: CASSLGDRDLEKLFF
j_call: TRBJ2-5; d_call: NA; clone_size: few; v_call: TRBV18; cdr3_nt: TGTGCCAGCTCCCAGGAAGTTCGACACCGCCAAGAGACCCAGTACTTC; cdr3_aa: CASSQEVRHRQETQYF
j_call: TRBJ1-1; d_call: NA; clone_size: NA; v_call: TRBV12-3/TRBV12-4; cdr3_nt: TGTGCCAGCATCGGGAGGGGTACGAGGAACACTGAAGCTTTCTTT; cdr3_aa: CASIGRGTRNTEAFF
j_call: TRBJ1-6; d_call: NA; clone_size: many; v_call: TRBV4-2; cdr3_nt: TGTGCCAGCAGCCAAGGTATAGGCCGGCAGCATAATTCACCCCTCCACTTT; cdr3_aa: CASSQGIGRQHNSPLHF
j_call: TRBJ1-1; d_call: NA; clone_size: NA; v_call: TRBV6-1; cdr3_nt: TGTGTATTACAGGCGCAGAACACTGAAGCTTTCTTT; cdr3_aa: CVLQAQNTEAFF
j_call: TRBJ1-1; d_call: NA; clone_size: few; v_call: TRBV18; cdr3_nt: TGTGCCAGCTCACCTACCAAGTCCGTGAACACTGAAGCTTTCTTT; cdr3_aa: CASSPTKSVNTEAFF
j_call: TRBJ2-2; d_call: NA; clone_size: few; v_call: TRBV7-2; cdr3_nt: TGTGCCAGCGGATACACCGGGGAGCTGTTTTTT; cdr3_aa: CASGYTGELFF
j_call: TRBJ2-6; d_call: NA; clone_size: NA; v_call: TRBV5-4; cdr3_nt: TGTGCCAGCAGCTTTACAGGGCATGGGGCCAACGTCCTGACTTTC; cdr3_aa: CASSFTGHGANVLTF
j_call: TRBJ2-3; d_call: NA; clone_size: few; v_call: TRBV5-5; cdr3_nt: TGTGCCAGCAGCTTCAGAGCGGGTCCAGATACGCAGTATTTT; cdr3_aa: CASSFRAGPDTQYF
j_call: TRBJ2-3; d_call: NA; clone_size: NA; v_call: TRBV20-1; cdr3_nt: TGCAGTCCACTCGGGGCGGGCCCACTGCAGTATTTT; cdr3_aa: CSPLGAGPLQYF
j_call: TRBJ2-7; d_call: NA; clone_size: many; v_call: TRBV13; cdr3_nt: TGTGCCAGCAGCTCCCAGGGGTACGAGCAGTACTTC; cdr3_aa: CASSSQGYEQYF
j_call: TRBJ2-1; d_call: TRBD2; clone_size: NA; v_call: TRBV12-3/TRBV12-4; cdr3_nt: TGTGCCAGCAGCCCGGCGGGGGGGTATGAGCAGTTCTTC; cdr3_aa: CASSPAGGYEQFF
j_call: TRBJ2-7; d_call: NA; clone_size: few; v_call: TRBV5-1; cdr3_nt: TGCGCCAGCAGCTTGGAACCAGGGAGCTCCTACGAGCAGTACTTC; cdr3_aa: CASSLEPGSSYEQYF
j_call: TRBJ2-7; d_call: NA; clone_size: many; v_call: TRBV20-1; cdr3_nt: TGCAGTGCTACAGTACGGGGGCCGCACGAGCAGTACTTC; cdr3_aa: CSATVRGPHEQYF
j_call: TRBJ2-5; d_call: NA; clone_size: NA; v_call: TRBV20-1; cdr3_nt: TGCAGTGCCCCGCTGGGTCAAGAGACCCAGTACTTC; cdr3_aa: CSAPLGQETQYF
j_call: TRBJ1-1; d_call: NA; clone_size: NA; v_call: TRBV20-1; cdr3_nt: TGCAGTGCTAGGAGGGGTCTGTACACTGAAGCTTTCTTT; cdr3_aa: CSARRGLYTEAFF
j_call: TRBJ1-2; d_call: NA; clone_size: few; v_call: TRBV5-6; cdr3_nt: TGTGCCAGCAGCTTGTTGGTGTCGGCACTCTATGGCTACACCTTC; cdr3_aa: CASSLLVSALYGYTF
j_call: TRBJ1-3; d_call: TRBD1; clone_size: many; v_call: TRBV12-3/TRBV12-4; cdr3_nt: TGTGCCAGCAGTTCGGGACAGGTCTCTGGAAACACCATATATTTT; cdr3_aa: CASSSGQVSGNTIYF
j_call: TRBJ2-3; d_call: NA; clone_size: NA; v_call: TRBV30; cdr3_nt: TGTGCCTGGAGTGTAATCTCAGATACGCAGTATTTT; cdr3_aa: CAWSVISDTQYF
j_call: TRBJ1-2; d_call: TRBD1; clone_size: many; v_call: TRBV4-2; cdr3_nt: TGTGCCAGCAGCCAAGTTCTGACAGGGACGGACTATGGCTACACCTTC; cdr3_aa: CASSQVLTGTDYGYTF
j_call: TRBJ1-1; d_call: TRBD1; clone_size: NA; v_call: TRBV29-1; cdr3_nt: TGCAGCGATTCAGACAGGGGGATTGAAGCTTTCTTT; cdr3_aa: CSDSDRGIEAFF
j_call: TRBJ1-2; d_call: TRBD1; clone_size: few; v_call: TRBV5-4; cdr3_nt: TGTGCCAGCAGCTTAGACAGGGCCACCAACTATGGCTACACCTTC; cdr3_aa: CASSLDRATNYGYTF
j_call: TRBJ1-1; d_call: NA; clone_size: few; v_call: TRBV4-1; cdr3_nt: TGCGCCAGCAGCCAATTCCTAGGACCCCAAGGAGGAGCTTTCTTT; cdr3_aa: CASSQFLGPQGGAFF
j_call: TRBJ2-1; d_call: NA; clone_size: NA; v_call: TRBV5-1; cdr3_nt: TGCGCCAGCAGCTTTAGCGGTAACAATGAGCAGTTCTTC; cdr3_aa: CASSFSGNNEQFF
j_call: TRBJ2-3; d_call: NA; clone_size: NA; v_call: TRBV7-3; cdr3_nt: TGTGCCAGCAGCCCTGTGGGCAGGGGGGCCGCGGATACGCAGTATTTT; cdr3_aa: CASSPVGRGAADTQYF
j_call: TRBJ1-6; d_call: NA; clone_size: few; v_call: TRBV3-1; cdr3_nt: TGTGCCAGCAGCCCCGACAGGTTTGTCTCACCCCTCCACTTT; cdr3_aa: CASSPDRFVSPLHF
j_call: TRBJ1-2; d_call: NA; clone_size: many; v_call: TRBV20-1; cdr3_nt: TGCAGTGCTTACGACCGGGATGGCTACACCTTC; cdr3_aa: CSAYDRDGYTF
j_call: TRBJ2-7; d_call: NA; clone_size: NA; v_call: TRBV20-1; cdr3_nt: TGCAGTGCACGCCCGGACGGATACTACGAGCAGTACTTC; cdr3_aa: CSARPDGYYEQYF
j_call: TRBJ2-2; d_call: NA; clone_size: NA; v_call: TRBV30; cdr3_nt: TGTGCCTGGATCGAGAGGAACACCGGGGAGCTGTTTTTT; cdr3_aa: CAWIERNTGELFF
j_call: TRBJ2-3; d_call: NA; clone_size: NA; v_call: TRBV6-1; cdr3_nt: TGTGCCAGCACGACAGCAGATACGCAGTATTTT; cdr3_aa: CASTTADTQYF
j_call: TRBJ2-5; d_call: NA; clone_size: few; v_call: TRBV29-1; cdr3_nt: TGCAGCGTTGCGAGGGGCGCAGAGACCCAGTACTTC; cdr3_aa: CSVARGAETQYF
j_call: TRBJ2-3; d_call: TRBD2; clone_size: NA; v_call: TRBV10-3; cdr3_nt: TGTGCCATCAGGAGCGGGGGCGTCACAGATACGCAGTATTTT; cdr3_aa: CAIRSGGVTDTQYF
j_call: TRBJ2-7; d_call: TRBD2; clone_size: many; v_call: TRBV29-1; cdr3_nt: TGCAGCGTTGAAGGCCGGGGGGAGTACGAGCAGTACTTC; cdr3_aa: CSVEGRGEYEQYF
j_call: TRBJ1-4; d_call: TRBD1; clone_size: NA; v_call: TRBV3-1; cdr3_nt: TGTGCCAGCAGCCAAGAAATAGGGGGCTTCGATGAAAAACTGTTTTTT; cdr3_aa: CASSQEIGGFDEKLFF